The TCR beta chain under discussion was sequenced for a study of blood T cells in healthy people across ages (dated by TCRdb to 2013 to 2016). With respect to the entire study: In model experiments, template switching captured roughly one uniquely barcoded TCR beta cDNA molecule for every two T cells. The study analyzed two additional independent replicas of 1 million unique cDNA reads from the same blood draw for two donors, one aged 18 to 30 and one aged 80 or older. The donors were divided into four age groups: young (average around 15 years), middle-aged (about 39), aged (around 59) and long-lived (more than 75). To track age-related changes in TCR beta repertoire diversity, the study relied on deep sequencing normalized with unique cDNA molecular identifiers. To avoid experimental bias, donors of different ages were spread randomly across the sequencing lanes.

Library construction relied on 5' RACE. Sequenced on an Illumina HiSeq 2500. A second PCR of 7 to 11 cycles was performed with a sample-barcoded 5' primer and a J-beta primer mix. A template-switch 5' adaptor carrying 12 random nucleotides introduced a unique molecular identifier onto each TCR beta cDNA molecule. At least 2.5 million CDR3-containing paired-end reads were obtained from each sample. The Mint cDNA synthesis kit, primed by a TRBC-specific oligonucleotide, was used to synthesize first-strand cDNA from all RNA. After uracil-DNA glycosylase treatment, a first 18-cycle PCR used universal primers M1SS and BC2_uni_R on all cDNA. On the study's bioinformatics: Normalization of each sample was performed by random selection of 1 million high-quality reads, each carrying a distinct molecular identifier. Instead of being binned into consensus sequences, reads with shared molecular identifiers were discarded. MiTCR, set to a Q25 quality threshold and the strictest error-elimination algorithm, was used for CDR3 identification, clonotype clustering and error correction. Lower-bound total TCR beta diversity was estimated with a nonparametric unseen species model using Euler transformation. The raw public data were reprocessed by TCRdb itself: fastp quality trimming at Q25, MiXCR clonotype calling, in-frame beta chains only. Identical CDR3 protein sequences are pooled into one entry, listed with their most common genes and DNA. The V and J calls reflect TCRdb's pipeline rather than the authors' work. Counted in this sample were 650,000 or so distinct CDR3 sequences; 52% of them appeared once. Together, the top ten hold roughly 13% of the sample.

On the study overall, not on this receptor specifically: Estimates of total diversity based on one million sequenced T cells were considered lower bounds and underestimates. Observed TCR beta diversity per million T cells fell roughly linearly with age, and a significant reduction was already apparent by age around 36. Since profiling was done on bulk unsorted PBMCs, naive and antigen-experienced compartments could not be conclusively compared. Observed TCR beta diversity correlated strongly with the percentage of naive T cells measured by flow cytometry. Because the CMV infection status of the donors was unknown, age-related changes in expanded clonotypes may potentially have been confounded. Compared with the aged group, more naive CD4+ T cells, fewer expanded clones and increased TCR diversity were shown by the long-lived group, suggesting age selection.

In regard to this clonotype: Its antigen has not been determined. No base quality values were provided; no much bigger clone lies one nucleotide off.

The donors were a few dozen Caucasian individuals from Russia, aged about 6 to 100 years, who were systemically healthy. Each donor gave roughly 9 milliliters of peripheral blood, drawn into EDTA-treated Vacutainer tubes. Ficoll-Paque density-gradient centrifugation was used to isolate PBMCs, with at least 7 million per sample. Trizol reagent was used to extract total RNA from the PBMCs, yielding at least 6 micrograms per sample. Naive CD45RAhigh/CD27high T cell percentages were measured by flow cytometry on a PBMC aliquot from every donor. This TCR derives from a woman aged 80 or over in good health. Sample: blood.

The DNA sequence is as follows: TGTGCCAGCAGCTTATCCGTAGGCTACACAGATACGCAGTATTTT. Its protein product is CASSLSVGYTDTQYF. The sequence links TRBV7-3 to TRBJ2-3; the D gene cannot be named for sure. V sheds 2 bases and J sheds 2 bases, leaving 11 bases between their ends. From cysteine to phenylalanine, the CDR3 is 15 amino acids long. Of all the DNA, just the CDR3 is kept, 45 bases in frame from base 1. From a lookup of the germline V gene, CDR1 and CDR2 are SGHTA and FQGTGA.